The sequence of this T cell receptor beta chain was determined in a study of tissue T cells after allogeneic stem cell transplantation. Survey-depth TCRbeta CDR3 sequencing reported V/J genes and productive frequencies. Clones were sequenced by immunoSEQ multiplex PCR, and TCRdb holds only the in-frame ones, with some missing. The sample holds some 4,000 clones, 40% to 55% seen once. This sample's time point: mouse harvest day 14 after allogeneic transplant. Tail vein injection delivered 10^7 T-cell-depleted bone marrow cells and 10^6 splenic CD5+ T cells. Tissues came from B6→BALB/c major-mismatch GVHD mice at day 7 or 14. The V and J ends lost 0 bases and 1 base respectively, with 4 bases between them. This CDR3 is built from 13 residues. Germline CDR1 reads FNHDT; CDR2 reads SITEND (reference sequence). Whole-study results and caveats: Anatomically similar tissues had similar TCR repertoires within each patient.

A note on this clone: No antigen is known for it. The genes and germline here are from mouse. The read comes to an end 1 residue before the CDR3 does, leaving the germline J gene to fill in the end.

The chain couples TRBV19 to TRBJ1-1; D not certain. This clonotype originated in a female BALB/c mouse given C57BL/6 T cells with graft-versus-host disease after an allogeneic hematopoietic cell transplant. Sequencing input: lymph node tissue. The CDR3 bases that were read are TGTGCCAGCAGTATAGAAGTAAACACAGAAGTCTTC. Protein sequence: CASSIEVNTEVF. The entire CDR3 reads CASSIEVNTEVFF.